These 14 T cell receptor beta chains were all obtained from the same sample, sequenced in a study of OX40 agonist ivuxolimab in advanced cancers. TCRdb's copy holds only in-frame clones and misses some; the assay was immunoSEQ multiplex PCR. The sample carries tens of thousands of clones, about 90% recorded once. The sequences come from CD4+ or CD8+ T cells sorted from blood, collected in a trial of the OX40 agonist ivuxolimab. Receptors were obtained from an adult with an advanced solid tumor such as melanoma, head and neck, liver or kidney cancer.

This sequence joins TRBV28 and TRBJ2-3; no reliable D call. V shed 3 bases and J shed 2 bases, with 9 bases lying between them. Germline V gene data show CDR1 as MDHEN and CDR2 as SYDVKM. The CDR3 covers 14 residues. For the CDR3, the DNA is TGTGCCAGCAGTTTGTCCGACTTCACAGATACGCAGTATTTT. Residues: CASSLSDFTDTQYF.

The rearrangement uses TRBV5-6 and TRBJ2-5, with 10 bases fitting TRBD1. The J call is doubtful: the DNA matches TRBJ2-7 better. The CDR3 runs 16 residues. CDR1 SGHDT and CDR2 YYEEEE come from the germline V gene. CDR3 nucleotide sequence: TGTGCCAGCAGACCTTTTTCCGGGACAGGGGCGGACGAGCAGTACTTC. Residues: CASRPFSGTGADEQYF.

The sample holds a few counts of this clone. The chain recombines TRBV9 with TRBJ1-5, with D tentatively TRBD1 (5 bases). V was trimmed by 0 bases and J by 3 bases, leaving 10 bases between them. Germline loops: CDR1 SGDLS, CDR2 YYNGEE. This CDR3 is built from 15 residues. The CDR3 is CASSVAGNNNQPQHF. In DNA form, the CDR3 reads TGTGCCAGCAGCGTAGCAGGGAACAACAATCAGCCCCAGCATTTT.

This chain joins TRBV6-1 and TRBJ1-5, with D perhaps matching TRBD1 (6 bases). The CDR3 is 15 amino acids. V was clipped by 7 bases and J by 3 bases, with 16 bases between them. Per germline, CDR1 MNHNS and CDR2 SASEGT. CDR3 nucleotides: TGTGCCAGCACACGGTTGACAGGAATCAATCAGCCCCAGCATTTT. Encoded protein: CASTRLTGINQPQHF.

On this clone itself: The same CDR3 can be traced to other DNA sequences in this sample. V usage is TRBV30 and J usage is TRBJ2-7; the D is unclear. Germline V lookup: CDR1 GTSNPN, CDR2 SVGIG (reference sequence). There are 11 residues in the CDR3. The V and J ends lost 1 base and 1 base respectively, with 2 bases between them. The CDR3: CAWSGSYEQYF. CDR3 coding DNA: TGTGCCTGGAGTGGTTCCTACGAGCAGTACTTC.

As for this clone: At one end, the junction sequence differs from germline, possibly due to a read error. The gene calls are TRBV7-9 and TRBJ2-7; no reliable D call. This CDR3 is 13 amino acids long. From germline, CDR1 is SEHNR and CDR2 FQNEAQ (reference sequence). The CDR3 DNA reads as TGTGCCAGCAGCTTTACCAACTCCCACGAGCAGTACTTC. This encodes CASSFTNSHEQYF.

The chain combines TRBV30 with TRBJ2-2; D ambiguous. Germline V lookup: CDR1 GTSNPN, CDR2 SVGIG (reference sequence). The germline V and J ends were trimmed by 1 base and 0 bases, with 9 bases remaining between them. This CDR3 spans 15 amino acids. The CDR3 DNA sequence: TGTGCCTGGAGTGACGTGACCCCGAACACCGGGGAGCTGTTTTTT. It translates to CAWSDVTPNTGELFF.

The chain carries TRBV27 and TRBJ2-7; the match to TRBD1 covers 7 bases. With V trimmed by 2 bases and J by 4 bases, 8 bases remained unmatched. There are 15 residues in the CDR3. Germline lookup yields CDR1 MNHEY and CDR2 SMNVEV (reference sequence). DNA for the CDR3: TGTGCCAGCAGTTTAGCGGCAGGGGGACGGTACGAGCAGTACTTC. Protein sequence: CASSLAAGGRYEQYF.

CDR3 nucleotide sequence: TGTGCCTGGAGTATTTATAGCGAGCAGTACTTC. It codes for CAWSIYSEQYF. V is TRBV30 and J is TRBJ2-7; no definite D call. V was trimmed by 2 bases and J by 6 bases, leaving 8 bases between them. This CDR3 spans 11 amino acids. CDR1 and CDR2 from the germline V gene are GTSNPN and SVGIG (reference sequence). The whole variable domain, remainder taken from reference TRBV30 and TRBJ2-7, is SQTIHQWPATLVQPVGSPLSLECTVEGTSNPNLYWYRQAAGRGLQLLFYSVGIGQISSEVPQNLSASRPQDRQFILSSKKLLLSDSGFYLCAWSIYSEQYFGPGTRLTVT.

In its sample, this clone was seen once. The chain joins TRBV19 to TRBJ2-1; 7 bases match TRBD2. V gave up 3 bases and J gave up 8 bases; unmatched junction bases: 10. The V gene's germline CDR1 is LNHDA and CDR2 SQIVND (reference sequence). CDR3 length equals 15 residues. The CDR3 protein is CASSILAATKDEQFF. For the CDR3, the DNA is TGTGCCAGTAGTATTCTAGCGGCTACAAAAGATGAGCAGTTCTTC.

The chain joins TRBV5-1 to TRBJ2-7; 9 bases align to TRBD2. The V segment lost 3 bases and the J segment 6 bases; nucleotides outside the gene matches: 7. Per germline, CDR1 SGHRS and CDR2 YFSETQ. The CDR3 loop spans 14 amino acids. CDR3 loop: CASSSGLAAFEQYF. The CDR3 DNA reads TGCGCCAGCAGCTCGGGACTAGCCGCTTTCGAGCAGTACTTC.

The chain links TRBV6-4 to TRBJ2-1; TRBD1 agrees at 7 bases. The CDR3 extends over 14 amino acids. Germline V gene lookup returns CDR1 MRHNA and CDR2 SNTAGT. The V segment lost 4 bases and the J segment 5 bases; nucleotides outside the gene matches: 5. As DNA, the CDR3 is TGTGCCAGCAGTGCCCGGGACAGTCACAATGAGCAGTTCTTC. This encodes CASSARDSHNEQFF.

The V call is TRBV7-9, the J call TRBJ2-7; D uncertain. Trimming took off 1 base at V and 4 bases at J, with 5 bases between the two ends. Germline CDR1 and CDR2: SEHNR and FQNEAQ (reference sequence). The CDR3 sequence is 12 residues long. The CDR3 DNA reads TGTGCCAGCAGCTTAGGGTCTTACGAGCAGTACTTC. The encoded protein is CASSLGSYEQYF.

This chain uses TRBV7-9 with TRBJ1-1; D unclear. V lost 5 bases and J lost 1, with 5 bases in between. The CDR3 contains 12 residues. The germline V gene has CDR1 SEHNR and CDR2 FQNEAQ (reference sequence). CDR3 in amino acids: CASSHGNTEAFF. The CDR3 region has the DNA TGTGCCAGCAGCCACGGGAACACTGAAGCTTTCTTT.